The present TCR beta chain was sequenced within a study of memory CD4+ T cells and cytomegalovirus serostatus. Study-wide points: Suggested: most of the CMV-linked TCR signature lies in CD4+ memory cells. A US-trained random forest predicted CMV serostatus with median AUC around 0.91.

V gave up 5 bases and J gave up 6 bases; unmatched junction bases: 5. The germline V gene has CDR1 MNHEY and CDR2 SVGAGI. This CDR3 is 13 amino acids long. The method was immunoSEQ multiplex PCR; TCRdb's version includes in-frame clones alone and lacks a portion of them. Seen here are approximately 26,000 clones, under 85% observed once, and the top ten hold 0.65% to 0.85%. Single viable CD3+CD4+CD8-CD45RO+ cells were sorted as the memory CD4+ T cells. Total CD4+ T cells were enriched by CD4 positive selection. This clone appeared a single time. Its antigen is not known. The sequenced material came from memory CD4+ T cells from blood. The rearrangement links TRBV6-5 to TRBJ2-7; 9 bases line up with TRBD1. This receptor was identified in an adult in good health and CMV-seronegative. The CDR3 region has the DNA TGTGCCAGCAGTGGGACAGGGCCGAGCGAGCAGTACTTC. Its protein product is CASSGTGPSEQYF.